The clone carrying this T cell receptor beta chain was detected only a few times. Its antigen remains unidentified. The CDR3 loop spans 16 amino acids. Germline loops: CDR1 DFQATT, CDR2 SNEGSKA (reference sequence). Trimming cost V 2 bases and J 2 bases; bases outside gene matches: 4. This record comes from a study of T-cell memory formation after mild COVID-19. Findings of the study overall: Mainly CM and EM harbored the contracting CD4+ clones; mainly EMRA harbored the CD8+ ones.

TCRdb re-derived calls from the 5' RACE reads in MiXCR, one entry per CDR3 protein. The data hold 280,000 or so distinct CDR3 sequences, with 7% to 10% observed a single time. This TCR came from a man younger than 30 who had mild COVID-19 (a few samples of this study predate the infection). Cell type and time point are not known. The V and J genes are TRBV20-1 and TRBJ2-6; 9 bases match TRBD1. Sequencing was performed on PBMCs or a T cell subset sorted from them (not recorded which). CDR3: CSARPQGAAGANVLTF. For the CDR3, the DNA is TGCAGTGCTAGACCACAGGGGGCTGCTGGGGCCAACGTCCTGACTTTC.